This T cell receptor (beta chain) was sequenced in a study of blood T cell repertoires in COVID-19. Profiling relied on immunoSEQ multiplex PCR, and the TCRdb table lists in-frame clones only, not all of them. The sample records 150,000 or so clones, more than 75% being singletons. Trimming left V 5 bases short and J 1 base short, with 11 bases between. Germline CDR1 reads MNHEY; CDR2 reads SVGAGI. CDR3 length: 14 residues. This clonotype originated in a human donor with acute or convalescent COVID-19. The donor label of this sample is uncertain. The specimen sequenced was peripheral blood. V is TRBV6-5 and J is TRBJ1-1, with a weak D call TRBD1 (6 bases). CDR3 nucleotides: TGTGCCAGCAGTCCGCCGACAGGGAACACTGAAGCTTTCTTT. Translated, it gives CASSPPTGNTEAFF.